These T cell receptor beta chains were read from a single sample in a study of cytomegalovirus exposure and HLA in healthy donors. The assay was immunoSEQ multiplex PCR, and TCRdb's table has in-frame clones only and misses some. This sample's clone table lists 75,000 to 95,000 clones. The sequenced sample was PBMCs. Receptor source: a woman aged 55-70 years in good health and CMV-seronegative. The CDR3 runs from the conserved cysteine through the conserved F or W. D genes are given only for firm matches.

CDR3 length	V gene	D gene	J gene	CDR3 DNA	CDR3 protein
11	TRBV20-1	NA	TRBJ2-5	TGCAGTGCTCCCTTCGGGGAGACCCAGTACTTC	CSAPFGETQYF
16	TRBV7-2	TRBD2	TRBJ2-1	TGTGCCAGCAGCCTAACAGCGGCGGGAGGGTGGAATGAGCAGTTCTTC	CASSLTAAGGWNEQFF
14	TRBV19	TRBD2	TRBJ2-3	TGTGCCAGTATAGCTAGCGGGAGACTAGATACGCAGTATTTT	CASIASGRLDTQYF
14	TRBV5-1	NA	TRBJ1-5	TGCGCCAGCAGCTTGAAAGGGGAAGGACAGCCCCAGCATTTT	CASSLKGEGQPQHF
12	TRBV28	TRBD1	TRBJ1-5	TGTGCCAGCAGTGGACAGGGACAGCCCCAGCATTTT	CASSGQGQPQHF
13	TRBV7-6	TRBD1	TRBJ2-1	TGTGCCAGCAGCTTAGCCACAGGGGGCGAGCAGTTCTTC	CASSLATGGEQFF
16	TRBV5-1	TRBD2	TRBJ2-3	TGCGCCAGCAGCTCCGGGACTAGCGATGTCGCAGATACGCAGTATTTT	CASSSGTSDVADTQYF
16	TRBV6-5	TRBD2	TRBJ2-1	TGTGCCAGCAGTTTGGAGGGCGGGAGGGCCCTCAATGAGCAGTTCTTC	CASSLEGGRALNEQFF
15	TRBV9	NA	TRBJ2-1	TGTGCCAGCAGCCCCCAGGAGCGGGTCTACAATGAGCAGTTCTTC	CASSPQERVYNEQFF
15	TRBV6-5	TRBD2	TRBJ2-1	TGTGCCAGCAGGACAACTAGCGGGGATTACAATGAGAAGTTCTTC	CASRTTSGDYNEKFF
17	TRBV2	TRBD2	TRBJ2-7	TGTGCCAGCAGTACCATGAGAGACAGCGGGGGCTCCTACGAGCAGTACTTC	CASSTMRDSGGSYEQYF
14	TRBV6-5	TRBD1	TRBJ2-3	TGTGCCAGCACGACAGGGACCAGCACAGATACGCAGTATTTT	CASTTGTSTDTQYF
15	TRBV10-3	TRBD1	TRBJ2-7	TGTGCCATCAGTGATCCGGGACAGGGGATCGACGAGCAGTACTTC	CAISDPGQGIDEQYF
14	TRBV28	TRBD1	TRBJ1-1	TGTGCCAGCAGTTCAAACAGGGGGTCGGCTGAAGCTTTCTTT	CASSSNRGSAEAFF
15	TRBV7-9	NA	TRBJ1-4	TGTGCCAGCAGCTTCCCCTCGGGCCCAGGGGAAAAACTGTTTTTT	CASSFPSGPGEKLFF
16	TRBV15	NA	TRBJ2-1	TGTGCCACCAGCAGAGTCCCGGGAGCCTCCTACAATGAGCAGTTCTTC	CATSRVPGASYNEQFF
15	TRBV6-1	NA	TRBJ2-5	TGTGCCAGCACCTTTCTTATGGACAGACAAGAGACCCAGTACTTC	CASTFLMDRQETQYF
14	TRBV7-9	NA	TRBJ1-4	TGTGCCAGCAGCTTAGAGGCGGGCAATGAAAAACTGTTTTTT	CASSLEAGNEKLFF
19	TRBV19	NA	TRBJ1-4	TGTGCCAGTAGTAAAAACCGGGTCGACGGGATAGCAACTAATGAAAAACTGTTTTTT	CASSKNRVDGIATNEKLFF
15	TRBV27	NA	TRBJ2-1	TGTGCCAGCAGTTTCATCGGGAGTCTCGATGGTGAGCAGTTCTTC	CASSFIGSLDGEQFF
14	TRBV27	NA	TRBJ1-5	TGTGCCAGCAGTTTAAGGGGGTACAATCAGCCCCAGCATTTT	CASSLRGYNQPQHF
15	TRBV7-3	TRBD2	TRBJ2-1	TGTGCCAGCAGCCATCTAACGGGAGGGAGCAATGAGCAGTTCTTC	CASSHLTGGSNEQFF
13	TRBV4-3	NA	TRBJ2-7	TGCGCCAGCAGCCAAGAATGGGGCCACGAGCAGTACTTC	CASSQEWGHEQYF
12	TRBV30	TRBD1	TRBJ1-4	TGTGCCTGGAGCTCAACAGGGGAGAAACTGTTTTTT	CAWSSTGEKLFF
14	TRBV18	TRBD1	TRBJ2-7	TGTGCCAGCTTGCGACAGGGGAGCTCCTACGAGCAGTACTTC	CASLRQGSSYEQYF
15	TRBV18	NA	TRBJ1-4	TGTGCCAGCTCACCGCCTTCTTGGGGGGATGAAAAACTGTTTTTT	CASSPPSWGDEKLFF
18	TRBV29-1	TRBD2	TRBJ2-1	TGCAGCGCCCAGAAGATCCTTCAAGGACTAGCGGCAGGCGGGGAGCAGTTCTTC	CSAQKILQGLAAGGEQFF
17	TRBV28	TRBD1	TRBJ1-1	TGTGCCAGCGACTCCGGGACAGGGGGGAGTTTGAACACTGAAGCTTTCTTT	CASDSGTGGSLNTEAFF
13	TRBV15	NA	TRBJ2-1	TGTGCCACCCTAGGGAGCTTTTACAATGAGCAGTTCTTC	CATLGSFYNEQFF
15	TRBV5-1	TRBD2	TRBJ2-7	TGCGCCAGCAGCCCGGGGGGGGCGCCGTCCTACGAGCAGTACTTC	CASSPGGAPSYEQYF
14	TRBV13	TRBD1	TRBJ1-2	TGTGCCAGCAGCTTAGGCCGGCAGGGGGCTGGCTACACCTTC	CASSLGRQGAGYTF
14	TRBV6-5	NA	TRBJ2-5	TGTGCCAGCATGTTCGGGGGTACCCAAGAGACCCAGTACTTC	CASMFGGTQETQYF
16	TRBV27	TRBD1	TRBJ2-7	TGTGCCAGCAGCTACACCCAGACAGGGTCCACCTACGAGCAGTACTTC	CASSYTQTGSTYEQYF
15	TRBV6-5	TRBD2	TRBJ2-7	TGTGCCAGCAGGACTTCGGGACTAGCCTCCAACGAGCAGTACTTC	CASRTSGLASNEQYF
12	TRBV7-9	NA	TRBJ1-1	TGTGCCAGCAGCTTACTAAACACTGAAGCTTTCTTT	CASSLLNTEAFF
15	TRBV5-4	TRBD1	TRBJ1-3	TGTGCCAGCAGCTTGGGGACAGGGCACGGAAACACCATATATTTT	CASSLGTGHGNTIYF
12	TRBV29-1	TRBD1	TRBJ1-2	TGCAGCGTCACGGACAGGGGAAATGGCTACACCTTC	CSVTDRGNGYTF
12	TRBV9	NA	TRBJ1-1	TGTGCCAGCAGCGTAGACGGCGGAGAAGCTTTCTTT	CASSVDGGEAFF
13	TRBV19	NA	TRBJ1-2	TGTGCCAGTAGTACCCTAAGACAGTTGGGAAGTCTCTTC	CASSTLRQLGSLF
15	TRBV18	NA	TRBJ1-1	TGTGCCAGCCGCCCGGATTTTAGCCTGAACACTGAAGCTTTCTTT	CASRPDFSLNTEAFF
15	TRBV7-9	NA	TRBJ2-1	TGTGCCAGCACCATGGAAGCGGTCATCTACAATGAGCAGTTCTTC	CASTMEAVIYNEQFF
14	TRBV13	NA	TRBJ2-1	TGTGCCAGCAGCTTAACAGTGGGCTACAATGAGCAGTTCTTC	CASSLTVGYNEQFF
15	TRBV5-4	NA	TRBJ2-5	TGTGCCAGCAGTCCCCAGGGGACTACAAAAGAGACCCAGTACTTC	CASSPQGTTKETQYF
12	TRBV28	NA	TRBJ1-5	TGTGCCAGCAGTTTACAGGGCCGGCCCCAGCATTTT	CASSLQGRPQHF
15	TRBV5-1	NA	TRBJ1-4	TGCGCCAGCAGCTTGGCCGGATCCTTCGGGGAAAAACTGTTTTTT	CASSLAGSFGEKLFF
16	TRBV28	NA	TRBJ1-2	TGTGCCAGTAACGCGCCGATTGGCAGGGCTAGCTATGGCTACACCTTC	CASNAPIGRASYGYTF
13	TRBV7-2	TRBD1	TRBJ1-1	TGTGCCAGCAGCGTCCAGGGGGGCACTGAAGCTTTCTTT	CASSVQGGTEAFF
19	TRBV9	TRBD2	TRBJ2-3	TGTGCCAGCAGCGTAGGAGCGAGCGGGAGACCCCGGGTGGTAGATACGCAGTATTTT	CASSVGASGRPRVVDTQYF
19	TRBV9	TRBD1	TRBJ2-7	TGTGCCAGCAGCGTAGAAGGGGTGGTGGCAGGGGGCGCTTCCTACGAGCAGTACTTC	CASSVEGVVAGGASYEQYF
17	TRBV7-2	TRBD2	TRBJ2-2	TGTGCCAGCAGCCCCGTCCAGGCGGGAGCGGGCACCGGGGAGCTGTTTTTT	CASSPVQAGAGTGELFF
14	TRBV11-2	NA	TRBJ2-7	TGTGCCAGCACCCAAGGGCAGGGGATCTACGAGCAGTACTTC	CASTQGQGIYEQYF
11	TRBV28	NA	TRBJ2-5	TGTGCCAGCACGAAAAACAGGGCCAAGTACTTC	CASTKNRAKYF
12	TRBV18	NA	TRBJ1-6	TGTGCCAGCTCACCAGTATCTTCACCCCTCCACTTT	CASSPVSSPLHF
16	TRBV4-1	NA	TRBJ2-2	TGCGCCAGCAGCCGCTCGTTGGGGGGGAACACCGGGGAGCTGTTTTTT	CASSRSLGGNTGELFF
20	TRBV15	TRBD1	TRBJ1-2	TGTGCCACCAGCAGTTTATACTCCCGGGACAGGGGGTGGGGACGCGATGGCTACACCTTC	CATSSLYSRDRGWGRDGYTF